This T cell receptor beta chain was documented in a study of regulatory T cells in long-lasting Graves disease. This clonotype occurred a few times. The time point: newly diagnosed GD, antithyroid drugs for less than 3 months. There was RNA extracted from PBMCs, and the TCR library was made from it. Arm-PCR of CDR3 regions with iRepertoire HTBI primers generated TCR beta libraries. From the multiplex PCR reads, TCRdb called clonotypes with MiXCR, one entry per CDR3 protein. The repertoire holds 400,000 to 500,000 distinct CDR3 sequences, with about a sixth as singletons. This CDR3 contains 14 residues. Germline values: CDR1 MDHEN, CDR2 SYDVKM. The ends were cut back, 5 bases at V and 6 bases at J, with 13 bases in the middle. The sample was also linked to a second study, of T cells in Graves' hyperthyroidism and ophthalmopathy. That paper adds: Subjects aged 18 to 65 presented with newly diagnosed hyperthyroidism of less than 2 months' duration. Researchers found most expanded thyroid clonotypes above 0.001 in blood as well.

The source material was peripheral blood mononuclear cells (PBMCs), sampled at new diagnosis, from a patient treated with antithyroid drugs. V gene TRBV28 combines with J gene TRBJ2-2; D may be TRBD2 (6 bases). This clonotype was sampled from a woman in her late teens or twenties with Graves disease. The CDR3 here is CASSPGGVAGELFF. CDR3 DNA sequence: TGTGCCAGCAGTCCCGGGGGAGTGGCCGGGGAGCTGTTTTTT.